The 11 T cell receptor beta chains below were found in one sample sequenced in a study of CD8 T cells in ankylosing spondylitis. TCRdb redid the calling of the 5' RACE reads with MiXCR, one entry per CDR3 protein. Among 200,000 to 300,000 distinct CDR3 sequences listed, approximately 10% were seen once. The sequenced sample was blood, either unsorted or a sorted T cell fraction (not recorded which). The receptors here all came from a male donor with ankylosing spondylitis or in good health (not recorded which).

This clonotype was seen ten or more times. CDR3 sequence reads: CASSPVWDYGYTF. The CDR3 DNA follows: TGTGCCAGCAGCCCCGTTTGGGACTATGGCTACACCTTC. The chain couples TRBV12-3 or TRBV12-4 to TRBJ1-2; no definite D call. CDR3 size: 13 residues. V was trimmed by 6 bases and J by 3 bases, leaving 11 bases between them.

This clonotype was found many times. The chain has TRBV29-1 and TRBJ2-5, with D uncertain. The CDR3 runs to 13 residues. With 2 bases removed from V and 8 bases from J, the gap between germline ends came to 15 bases. The germline V gene encodes CDR1 SQVTM and CDR2 ANQGSEA. CDR3 sequence: CSVETVPRETQYF. The CDR3, as DNA: TGCAGCGTTGAAACGGTACCAAGAGAAACCCAGTACTTC.

This clonotype was seen only a few times. The chain joins TRBV6-5 to TRBJ2-5, with D possibly matching TRBD1 (6 bases). V was cut by 0 bases and J by 5 bases, with 10 bases left in between. CDR3 length equals 14 residues. Looked up from germline, CDR1 is MNHEY and CDR2 is SVGAGI. The CDR3 region is CASSYSTGGETQYF. The CDR3 DNA is TGTGCCAGCAGTTACTCGACAGGCGGGGAGACCCAGTACTTC.

This clonotype has a count of ten or more. The J gene is TRBJ2-1, the V gene TRBV6-1; 14 bases are a match to TRBD2. The CDR3 length is 15 residues. Germline values: CDR1 MNHNS, CDR2 SASEGT. Losses at the gene ends were 5 bases for V and 13 bases for J; bases not matched to a gene: 10. The CDR3 loop is CASSPTGTSGSKQFF. The DNA of the CDR3 is TGTGCCAGCAGTCCTACCGGGACTAGCGGGAGTAAACAGTTCTTC.

This clonotype was seen at least ten times. The genes are TRBV7-2 and TRBJ2-3, with TRBD2 as a possible D gene (7 bases). The germline gives CDR1 SGHTA, CDR2 FQGNSA. V was clipped by 0 bases and J by 1 base, with 14 bases between them. The CDR3 is 17 residues long. In DNA, the CDR3 is TGTGCCAGCAGCTTAGCGGGGGGGGGCCTGGGCACAGATACGCAGTATTTT. This sequence encodes CASSLAGGGLGTDTQYF.

This clonotype turned up a few times. One end of the junction is discordant with germline, which a read error may explain. The gene calls are TRBV20-1 and TRBJ1-2, with 7 positions matching TRBD1. Per the germline V gene, CDR1 is DFQATT and CDR2 is SNEGSKA (reference sequence). The CDR3 covers 15 residues. This CDR3 is CCAPTPGQHYDGYTF. The CDR3 DNA follows: TGCTGTGCTCCGACTCCGGGACAGCATTACGATGGCTACACCTTC.

In this sample, this clonotype turned up many times. The chain carries TRBV6-4 and TRBJ2-2; 7 positions agree with TRBD1. Per germline, CDR1 MRHNA and CDR2 SNTAGT. V lost 5 bases and J lost 3; bases outside the gene matches: 9. CDR3 length: 16 amino acids. CDR3 DNA sequence: TGTGCCAGCAGTACGACCGGGGACAGTTACACCGGGGAGCTGTTTTTT. Its translation is CASSTTGDSYTGELFF.

The CDR3: CSVAFGILNTEAFF. The CDR3 nucleotides are TGCAGCGTCGCCTTTGGAATCCTGAACACTGAAGCTTTCTTT. The V and J genes are TRBV29-1 and TRBJ1-1; D ambiguous. Germline values: CDR1 SQVTM, CDR2 ANQGSEA. Trimming pared 6 bases from V and 0 bases from J, leaving 14 bases between. The CDR3 is made up of 14 amino acids.

At least ten counts were recorded for this clonotype. The genes are TRBV20-1 and TRBJ2-7; D ambiguous. The V gene lost 3 bases and the J gene lost 4 bases, with 13 bases spanning the gap. Germline CDR1 reads DFQATT; CDR2 reads SNEGSKA (reference sequence). The CDR3 runs 13 residues. The CDR3 protein is CSASIGLAYEQYF. The DNA for the CDR3 is TGCAGTGCTAGTATAGGGTTAGCTTACGAGCAGTACTTC.

The CDR3 here is CASRNGGLRDEAFF. The CDR3 bases are TGTGCCAGCAGGAACGGGGGGCTGAGAGATGAAGCTTTCTTT. The V gene is TRBV6-2 or TRBV6-3, the J gene TRBJ1-1; tentative D call: TRBD1 (6 bases). CDR1 MNHEY and CDR2 SVGEGT come from the germline V gene. There are 14 residues in the CDR3. Trimming shortened V by 6 bases and J by 7 bases, and 18 bases separated the two germline ends.

This clonotype occurred many times. This chain joins TRBV2 and TRBJ2-5; either TRBD1 or TRBD2 may fit D (5 bases each). CDR3 length: 13 amino acids. Germline CDR1 reads SNHLY; CDR2 reads FYNNEI. The V end was cut by 8 bases, the J end by 5 bases, with 15 bases between. The CDR3 DNA sequence: TGTGCCAGCGGGACGTCTAGCCGGGAGACCCAGTACTTC. Amino acids: CASGTSSRETQYF.